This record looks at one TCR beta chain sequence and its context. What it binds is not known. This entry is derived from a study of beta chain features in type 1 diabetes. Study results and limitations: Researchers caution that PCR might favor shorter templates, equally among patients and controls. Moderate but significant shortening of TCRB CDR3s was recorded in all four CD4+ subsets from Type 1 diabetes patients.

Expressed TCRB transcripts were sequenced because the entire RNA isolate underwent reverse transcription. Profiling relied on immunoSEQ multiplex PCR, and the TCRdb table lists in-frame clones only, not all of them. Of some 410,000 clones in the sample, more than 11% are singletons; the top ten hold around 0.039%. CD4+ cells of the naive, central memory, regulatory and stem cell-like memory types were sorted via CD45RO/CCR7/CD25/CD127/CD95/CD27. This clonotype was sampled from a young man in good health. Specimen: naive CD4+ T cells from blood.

Here the CDR3 reads CASSRGLETQYF. The CDR3 nucleotides read TGTGCCAGCAGCCGAGGCTTGGAGACCCAGTACTTC. This sequence joins TRBV7-9 and TRBJ2-5; D call uncertain. The CDR3 spans 12 residues. From germline, CDR1 is SEHNR and CDR2 FQNEAQ (reference sequence). V lost 5 bases, J lost 5 bases, and 9 bases lay in between.